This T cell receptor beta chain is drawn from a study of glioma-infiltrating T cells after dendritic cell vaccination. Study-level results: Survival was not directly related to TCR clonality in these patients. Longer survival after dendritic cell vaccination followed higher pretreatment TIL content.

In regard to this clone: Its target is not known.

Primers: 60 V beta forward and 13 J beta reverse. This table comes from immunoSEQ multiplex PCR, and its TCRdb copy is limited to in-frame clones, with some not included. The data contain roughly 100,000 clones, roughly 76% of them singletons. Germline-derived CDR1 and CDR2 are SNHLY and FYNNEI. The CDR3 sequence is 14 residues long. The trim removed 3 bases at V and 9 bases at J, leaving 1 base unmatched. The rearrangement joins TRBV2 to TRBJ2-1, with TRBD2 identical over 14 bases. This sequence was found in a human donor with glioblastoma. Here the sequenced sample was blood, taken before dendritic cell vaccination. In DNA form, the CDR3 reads TGTGCCAGCAGTGAGACTAGCGGGGGGGTTGAGCAGTTCTTC. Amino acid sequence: CASSETSGGVEQFF.